This T cell receptor (beta chain) originates from a study of beta chain features in type 1 diabetes. Expressed TCRB transcripts were sequenced because the entire RNA isolate underwent reverse transcription. Generated by immunoSEQ multiplex PCR, the TCRdb table keeps only in-frame clones and is missing some. Of approximately 170,000 clones in the sample, 9% to 10% are singletons; the top ten hold 2% to 2.5%. The V gene lost 1 base and the J gene lost 12 bases, with 12 bases spanning the gap. The CDR3 spans 12 residues. Germline assignment: CDR1 SGHTA and CDR2 FQGTGA. The receptor's source is a woman aged 18-30 years in good health. The chain employs TRBV7-3 and TRBJ1-1, with unresolved D. Sequencing was performed on central memory CD4+ T cells from blood. The CDR3 reads CASSLRPEATFF. Here the CDR3 DNA reads TGTGCCAGCAGCTTAAGACCGGAGGCAACTTTCTTT. The complete variable domain, with remaining parts taken from reference TRBV7-3 and TRBJ1-1, reads GAGVSQTPSNKVTEKGKYVELRCDPISGHTALYWYRQSLGQGPEFLIYFQGTGAADDSGLPNDRFFAVRPEGSVSTLKIQRTERGDSAVYLCASSLRPEATFFGQGTRLTVV.